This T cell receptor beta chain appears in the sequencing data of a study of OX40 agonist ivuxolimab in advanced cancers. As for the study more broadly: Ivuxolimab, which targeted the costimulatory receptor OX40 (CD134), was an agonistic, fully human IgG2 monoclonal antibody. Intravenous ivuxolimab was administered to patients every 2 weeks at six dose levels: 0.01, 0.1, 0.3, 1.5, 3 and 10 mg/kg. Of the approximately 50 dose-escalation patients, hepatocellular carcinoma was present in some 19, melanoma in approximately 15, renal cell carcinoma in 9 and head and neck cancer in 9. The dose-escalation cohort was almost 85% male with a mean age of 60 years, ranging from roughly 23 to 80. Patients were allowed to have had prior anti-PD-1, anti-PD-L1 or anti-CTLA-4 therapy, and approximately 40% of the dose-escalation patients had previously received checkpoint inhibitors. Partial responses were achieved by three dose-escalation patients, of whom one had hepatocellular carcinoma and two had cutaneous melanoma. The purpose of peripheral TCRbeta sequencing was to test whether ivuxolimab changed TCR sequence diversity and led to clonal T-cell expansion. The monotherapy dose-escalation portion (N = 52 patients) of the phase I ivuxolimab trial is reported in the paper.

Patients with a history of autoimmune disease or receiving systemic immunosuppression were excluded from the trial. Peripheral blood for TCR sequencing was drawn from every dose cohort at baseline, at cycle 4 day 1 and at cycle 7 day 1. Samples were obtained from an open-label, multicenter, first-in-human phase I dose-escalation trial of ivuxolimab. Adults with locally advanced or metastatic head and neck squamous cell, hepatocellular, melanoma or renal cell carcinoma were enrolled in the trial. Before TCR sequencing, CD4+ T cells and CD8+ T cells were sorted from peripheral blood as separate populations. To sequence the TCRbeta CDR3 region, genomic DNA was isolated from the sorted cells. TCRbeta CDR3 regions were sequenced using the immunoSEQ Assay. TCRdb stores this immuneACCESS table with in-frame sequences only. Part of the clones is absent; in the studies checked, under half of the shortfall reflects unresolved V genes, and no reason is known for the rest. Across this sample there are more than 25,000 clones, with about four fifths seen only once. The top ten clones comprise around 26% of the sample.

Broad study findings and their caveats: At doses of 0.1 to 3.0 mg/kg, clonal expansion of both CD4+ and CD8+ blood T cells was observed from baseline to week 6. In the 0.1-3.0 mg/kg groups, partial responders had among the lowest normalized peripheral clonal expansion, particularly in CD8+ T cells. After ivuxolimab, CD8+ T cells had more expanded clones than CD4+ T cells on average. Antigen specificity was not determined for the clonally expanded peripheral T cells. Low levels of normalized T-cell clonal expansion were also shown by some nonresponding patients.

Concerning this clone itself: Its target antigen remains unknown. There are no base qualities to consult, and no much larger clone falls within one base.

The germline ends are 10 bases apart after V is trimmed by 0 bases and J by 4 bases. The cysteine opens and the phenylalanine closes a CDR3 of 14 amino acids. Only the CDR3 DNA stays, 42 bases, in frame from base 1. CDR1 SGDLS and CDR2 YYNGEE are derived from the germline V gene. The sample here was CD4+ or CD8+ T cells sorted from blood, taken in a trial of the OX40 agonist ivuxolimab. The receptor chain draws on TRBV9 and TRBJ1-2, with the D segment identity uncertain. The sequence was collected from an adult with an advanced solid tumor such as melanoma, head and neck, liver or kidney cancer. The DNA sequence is TGTGCCAGCAGCGTAGGCGGCGACGTCTATGGCTACACCTTC. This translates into CASSVGGDVYGYTF.